The entry below gives a single T cell receptor beta chain sequence along with its context. In its sample, this clone was seen a few times. Its cognate antigen has yet to be identified. Per-base quality was not reported, and no clone a single base away is much larger than it. The germline V gene encodes CDR1 SEHNR and CDR2 FQNEAQ (reference sequence). Reading from cysteine to phenylalanine, the CDR3 counts 15 amino acids. Only the CDR3 DNA stays, 45 bases, in frame from base 1. At the junction V is shortened by 5 bases and J by 0 bases, with 14 bases in between. The entire isolated RNA was reverse transcribed using the High Capacity cDNA Reverse Transcription Kit, and thus expressed TCRB transcripts were sequenced. Deep immunoSEQ sequencing was performed on naive, central memory and regulatory T cell samples, with an average of around 3.4 million total reads per sample. Sorted cells were lysed in RLT buffer and RNA was extracted with DNase-treated RNeasy Micro or Mini kits, depending on cell number. To prevent cross-contamination, every cell subset was processed on its own, while patient and healthy donor samples were processed together. TCRB sequences were amplified from cDNA with the immunoSEQ multiplex PCR, producing 87-bp fragments spanning the CDR3 region. Sequencing of the amplicons was done on the Illumina HiSeq platform. As for the original processing: Synthetic template baselines were used to correct PCR bias computationally, reads within Hamming distance 2 were collapsed, and singletons that could not be merged were discarded. By aligning reads against IMGT, V, D and J genes, CDR3 length, and insertions or deletions at six rearrangement sites were assigned. Within each subset, clonotype counts were normalized to sorted cell number, after which true diversity and Gini coefficients were computed with the tcR R package. Repertoire sharing was quantified using the overlap coefficient calculated on TCRB nucleotide sequences. The source is immuneACCESS, and TCRdb retained only in-frame sequences with V and J called. Part of the clones is not carried over; for the studies checked, unresolved V genes explain less than half of this, and the remainder is unexplained. Clone size and the V and J calls come from that table; the DNA yielded D and trimming. This sample holds about 140,000 clones; around a tenth were observed only once. The top ten hold 0.65% of the sample.

The data belong to a study of beta chain features in type 1 diabetes (dated 2018 in TCRdb). In the study overall: Mean age, gender distribution, total cell number and subset yield were not different between patients and healthy donors. A total of roughly 110 million sorted cells were examined across all samples, and the number of cells per subset was strongly correlated with RNA yield. The study compared the TCRB repertoires of sorted circulating CD4+ T cell subsets in recently diagnosed type 1 diabetes patients with those in matched healthy donors. Regulatory and stem cell-like memory subsets were isolated from only 8 patients and roughly eight healthy donors, whereas naive and central memory subsets came from all 30 or so donors.

A single peripheral blood draw of 95 to 150 mL on average was collected from each donor into heparinised tubes. A BD FACSAria II and a panel including CD45RO, CCR7, CD25, CD127, CD95 and CD27 were used to sort naive, central memory, regulatory and stem cell-like memory CD4+ T cells. Every sorted population had a purity above 95%. PBMCs were isolated immediately by Lymphoprep density gradient centrifugation and stained directly without culture. To minimize batch effects, samples were stained and sorted in pairs, one healthy donor with one patient per experiment. Beyond this particular receptor, the publication reports: Sequencing cDNA rather than genomic DNA could over-represent highly expressing activated cells, although activation and CD3 levels did not differ between groups. Fewer insertions and more nucleotide deletions at VDJ recombination sites were observed in patients with type 1 diabetes, implying thymic rearrangement abnormalities. The naive, central memory and regulatory TCRB repertoires appeared to resemble one another more closely among patients than among healthy donors. HLA sub-analyses involved small numbers of individuals, so any influence of HLA type on TCRB rearrangement remained unresolved. Shorter templates might have been favored by PCR, but patient and control samples were amplified and corrected together, so both groups would have been affected equally by any skew. Type 1 diabetes patients showed a moderate but significant shortening of TCRB CDR3 length in all four CD4+ subsets.

This clonotype was sampled from a woman between 35 and 50 years old in good health. Sequenced input: central memory CD4+ T cells from blood. Rearrangement joined TRBV7-9 to TRBJ2-7, with TRBD2 as a weak D call on 6 bases. The nucleotides read TGTGCCAGCAGCCCTGGCGCGGGGAGCTCCTACGAGCAGTACTTC. It translates to CASSPGAGSSYEQYF.